The entry below gives a single T cell receptor (beta chain) sequence along with its context. Its specificity is unknown. Samples were taken at baseline and on day 1 of cycles 4 and 7. The data are from a study of OX40 agonist ivuxolimab in advanced cancers. Study details: Patients were over 65% male with ages about 23 to 79, mean roughly 55.

Produced via immunoSEQ multiplex PCR; TCRdb's table is partial and in-frame only. This table has 65,000 to 95,000 clones, roughly 88% appearing once. Deletions cut 1 base from V and 4 bases from J, with 8 bases between. The CDR3 length is 13 residues. Per germline, CDR1 LNHDA and CDR2 SQIVND (reference sequence). Whole-study findings and limits: At 0.1 to 3.0 mg/kg, CD4+ and CD8+ blood T cells expanded clonally by week 6.

The chain links TRBV19 to TRBJ2-7; perhaps D is TRBD1 or TRBD2 (5 bases each). The origin of this receptor is an adult with an advanced solid tumor such as melanoma, head and neck, liver or kidney cancer. Sequencing was performed on CD4+ or CD8+ T cells sorted from blood, taken in a trial of the OX40 agonist ivuxolimab. The CDR3 bases are TGTGCCAGTAGTATAGCGTGGGGGTACGAGCAGTACTTC. Encoded protein: CASSIAWGYEQYF.